The 29 T cell receptor beta chains reported below all come from one sample, sequenced in a study of shared clonotypes between healthy human individuals. Profiling relied on immunoSEQ multiplex PCR, and the TCRdb table lists in-frame clones only, not all of them. This sample has some 2,000,000 clones, with approximately 95% found just once. Sequenced input: naive CD4+ T cells sorted from blood. Noted subset: CD45RA+ positively selected. These receptors originate from a man in his late teens or twenties in good health.

The chain couples TRBV9 to TRBJ1-2, with D possibly TRBD1 on 5 matching bases. CDR1 SGDLS and CDR2 YYNGEE come from the germline V gene. CDR3 size: 14 residues. V was shortened by 4 bases and J by 0 bases, with 10 bases between the two germline ends. The CDR3 reads CASSSRQSNYGYTF. DNA of the CDR3: TGTGCCAGCAGCTCTAGACAGTCTAACTATGGCTACACCTTC.

This clone has just one count. The chain uses TRBV25-1 and TRBJ1-1; D not resolved. CDR1 and CDR2 from the germline V gene are MGHDK and SYGVNS. This CDR3 is built from 17 residues. V lost 3 bases, J lost 4 bases, and 21 bases lay in between. In DNA form, the CDR3 reads TGTGCCAGCAGTGAGGGCGTACGTAGCCGGGGAGGCACTGAAGCTTTCTTT. It yields the protein CASSEGVRSRGGTEAFF.

This chain uses TRBV27 with TRBJ1-1; tentative D call: TRBD1 (6 bases). The V end was cut by 0 bases, the J end by 5 bases, with 10 bases between. In germline, CDR1 is MNHEY, CDR2 SMNVEV (reference sequence). CDR3 size: 14 residues. The CDR3 protein is CASSLSGGRTEAFF. CDR3 coding DNA: TGTGCCAGCAGTTTATCAGGGGGAAGGACTGAAGCTTTCTTT.

This clone was seen only once. J is TRBJ2-6 and V is TRBV30; D is possibly TRBD2 (6 bases). CDR1 is GTSNPN and CDR2 is SVGIG in the germline V gene (reference sequence). The CDR3 runs to 14 residues. The V gene lost 6 bases and the J gene lost 2 bases, with 11 bases spanning the gap. The CDR3 spells CACPWGAGANVLTF. The CDR3 DNA is TGTGCCTGTCCGTGGGGGGCTGGGGCCAACGTCCTGACTTTC.

The rearrangement uses TRBV4-1 and TRBJ1-4; D remains ambiguous. Trimming left V 0 bases short and J 5 bases short, with 13 bases between. The CDR3 contains 16 residues. Germline lookup yields CDR1 MGHRA and CDR2 YSYEKL. The CDR3 coding sequence is TGCGCCAGCAGCCAAGAGGGTGGCGGGGAGAATGAAAAACTGTTTTTT. Its protein product is CASSQEGGGENEKLFF.

V and J are TRBV4-1 and TRBJ2-7; 7 nucleotides match TRBD1. Germline values: CDR1 MGHRA, CDR2 YSYEKL. J gave up 2 bases and V 4 bases, and 5 bases lay outside the gene matches. This CDR3 has 14 amino acids. As DNA, the CDR3 is TGCGCCAGCAGCCGACCGGGACAGCCCTACGAGCAGTACTTC. It yields the protein CASSRPGQPYEQYF.

The rearrangement uses TRBV19 and TRBJ2-3; 13 bases match TRBD2. There are 15 residues in the CDR3. CDR1 and CDR2 (germline): LNHDA, SQIVND (reference sequence). V gave up 5 bases and J gave up 4 bases; unmatched junction bases: 3. The CDR3 is CASSRGLAGSDTQYF. Here the CDR3 DNA reads TGTGCCAGTAGTCGGGGACTAGCGGGATCAGATACGCAGTATTTT.

CDR3 loop: CAISERTLLGEAFF. The CDR3 DNA reads as TGTGCCATCAGTGAGAGAACCCTTTTGGGTGAAGCTTTCTTT. The chain is built from TRBV10-3 and TRBJ1-1; D is unclear. Germline lookup yields CDR1 ENHRY and CDR2 SYGVKD. The CDR3 runs 14 residues. Trimming shortened V by 2 bases and J by 7 bases, and 14 bases separated the two germline ends.

CDR3 residues: CASSYTRGGEKLFF. Written as DNA, the CDR3 is TGTGCCAGCAGTTATACAAGGGGGGGTGAAAAACTGTTTTTT. The rearrangement joins TRBV2 to TRBJ1-4; TRBD1 is a possible D gene (6 bases). The CDR3 has 14 amino acids. Trimming took 5 bases from V and 7 from J, leaving 14 bases between them. Germline CDR1 reads SNHLY; CDR2 reads FYNNEI.

The count of this clone is one. The chain combines TRBV18 with TRBJ1-1, with D hard to call. Trimming cost V 3 bases and J 2 bases, with 13 bases left between them. The CDR3 runs to 15 residues. Germline CDR1 KGHSH, CDR2 LQKENI. The CDR3 protein is CASSPISTVNTEAFF. As DNA, the CDR3 is TGTGCCAGCTCACCGATTTCGACGGTTAACACTGAAGCTTTCTTT.

This chain uses TRBV10-3 with TRBJ1-2; 7 bases match TRBD1. Trimming took 6 bases from V and 0 from J; bases not matched to a gene: 7. The CDR3 length is 15 residues. CDR1 and CDR2 (germline): ENHRY, SYGVKD. The CDR3: CAIRNGQASNYGYTF. The CDR3 DNA reads TGTGCCATCAGGAACGGACAGGCCTCTAACTATGGCTACACCTTC.

The gene calls are TRBV19 and TRBJ1-1; D remains ambiguous. The CDR3 totals 15 residues. Germline values: CDR1 LNHDA, CDR2 SQIVND (reference sequence). Trimming took 1 base from V and 1 from J, leaving 10 bases between them. The CDR3 bases are TGTGCCAGTAGTATAGGTGGAGCGAGGAACACTGAAGCTTTCTTT. Translating gives CASSIGGARNTEAFF.

A single count supports this clone. Other DNA sequences in the same sample also yield this CDR3. V is TRBV30 and J is TRBJ1-6; 7 bases align to TRBD1. CDR3 length equals 14 residues. In germline, CDR1 is GTSNPN, CDR2 SVGIG (reference sequence). The V segment lost 1 base and the J segment 3 bases; nucleotides outside the gene matches: 0. The CDR3 sequence: CAWSDRGYNSPLHF. CDR3 nucleotide sequence: TGTGCCTGGAGTGACAGGGGCTATAATTCACCCCTCCACTTT.

This chain connects TRBV7-9 to TRBJ2-7, with D perhaps given as TRBD1 or TRBD2 (5 bases each). The V gene lost 2 bases and the J gene lost 5 bases, with 16 bases spanning the gap. From germline, CDR1 is SEHNR and CDR2 FQNEAQ (reference sequence). The CDR3 is 15 amino acids. CDR3 DNA: TGTGCCAGCAGCTTACACCCCCAGGGACCCAACGAGCAGTACTTC. This translates into CASSLHPQGPNEQYF.

This chain links TRBV9 with TRBJ1-5, with TRBD1 matching over 7 bases. The CDR3 is 16 amino acids. Trimming at V came to 1 base and at J to 4 bases, leaving 8 bases not matched to a gene. Germline V gene sequence: CDR1 SGDLS, CDR2 YYNGEE. The CDR3 DNA is TGTGCCAGCAGCGTAAGACTGGACAGGAAAAATCAGCCCCAGCATTTT. Amino acids: CASSVRLDRKNQPQHF. Full variable domain (missing parts from reference TRBV9 and TRBJ1-5): DSGVTQTPKHLITATGQRVTLRCSPRSGDLSVYWYQQSLDQGLQFLIQYYNGEERAKGNILERFSAQQFPDLHSELNLSSLELGDSALYFCASSVRLDRKNQPQHFGDGTRLSIL.

The chain is built from TRBV7-9 and TRBJ1-3, with a possible D match to TRBD1 (5 bases). Germline CDR1 is SEHNR and CDR2 is FQNEAQ (reference sequence). This CDR3 spans 13 amino acids. V was cut by 8 bases and J by 0 bases, with 8 bases left in between. The CDR3 reads CASWDRSGNTIYF. In DNA form, the CDR3 reads TGTGCCAGCTGGGACCGCTCTGGAAACACCATATATTTT.

V is TRBV27 and J is TRBJ2-7; tentative D call: TRBD2 (6 bases). In germline, CDR1 is MNHEY, CDR2 SMNVEV (reference sequence). Trimming left V 1 base short and J 3 bases short, with 10 bases between. The CDR3 is 14 residues long. In DNA form, the CDR3 reads TGTGCCAGCAGTTTATGGGGGGACCTCTACGAGCAGTACTTC. Translated: CASSLWGDLYEQYF.

The J gene is TRBJ2-2, the V gene TRBV5-6; TRBD2 might be the D (5 bases). The CDR3 loop spans 16 amino acids. V was trimmed by 1 base and J by 7 bases, leaving 17 bases between them. Germline V gene data show CDR1 as SGHDT and CDR2 as YYEEEE. In DNA, the CDR3 is TGTGCCAGCAGCTTGTTCCTGGACTTCCTTCTCGGGGAGCTGTTTTTT. Protein product: CASSLFLDFLLGELFF. The variable domain in full, completed from reference TRBV5-6 and TRBJ2-2, reads DAGVTQSPTHLIKTRGQQVTLRCSPKSGHDTVSWYQQALGQGPQFIFQYYEEEERQRGNFPDRFSGHQFPNYSSELNVNALLLGDSALYLCASSLFLDFLLGELFFGEGSRLTVL.

Concerning this clone itself: The junction differs from germline at one of its ends, possibly a read error. The rearrangement links TRBV6-1 to TRBJ1-1; no clear D gene. CDR3 length equals 16 residues. Per the germline V gene, CDR1 is MNHNS and CDR2 is SASEGT. CDR3 region: CASSQAFGFLSTEAFF. CDR3 bases: TGTGCCAGCAGTCAAGCATTCGGGTTTTTGAGCACTGAAGCTTTCTTT.

V and J are TRBV30 and TRBJ2-7, with 8 bases matching TRBD2. V trimming: 3 bases; J trimming: 3 bases; junction bases outside the gene matches: 7. This CDR3 is built from 14 residues. Germline V CDR1 and CDR2: GTSNPN, SVGIG (reference sequence). The CDR3 sequence is CAWSHGGANYEQYF. The CDR3 DNA reads as TGTGCCTGGAGCCACGGGGGGGCAAACTACGAGCAGTACTTC.

The chain has TRBV6-1 and TRBJ1-5, with 9 bases that match TRBD1. Germline loops: CDR1 MNHNS, CDR2 SASEGT. CDR3 length equals 16 residues. Trimming at V came to 2 bases and at J to 3 bases, leaving 5 bases not matched to a gene. For the CDR3, the DNA is TGTGCCAGCAGTGAAAGGGAACAGGGGGCCAATCAGCCCCAGCATTTT. It yields the protein CASSEREQGANQPQHF.

The CDR3 DNA is TGTGCCAGCAGTGGGACTACGACAGATACGCAGTATTTT. This encodes CASSGTTTDTQYF. The chain employs TRBV6-1 and TRBJ2-3, with TRBD2 as a possible D gene (6 bases). CDR1 and CDR2 from the germline V gene are MNHNS and SASEGT. Trimming removed 4 bases from V and 3 bases from J, with 8 bases in between. The CDR3 contains 13 residues.

Regarding this clone: Additional DNA sequences in this sample encode the identical CDR3. V and J are TRBV6-6 and TRBJ2-1, with 7 bases matching TRBD2. CDR3 length: 15 residues. Per germline, CDR1 MNHNY and CDR2 SVGAGI (reference sequence). The J segment lost 4 bases and the V segment lost 0 bases, leaving 3 bases of the junction unmatched. The CDR3 sequence is CASSYSGTTYNEQFF. The CDR3 bases are TGTGCCAGCAGTTACTCCGGGACTACTTACAATGAGCAGTTCTTC.

The V call is TRBV19, the J call TRBJ2-1, with a tentative D call TRBD1 (6 bases). The CDR3 totals 15 residues. Trimming left V 5 bases short and J 10 bases short, with 21 bases between. The germline V gene encodes CDR1 LNHDA and CDR2 SQIVND (reference sequence). This chain's CDR3 is CASSPWPNHGGEQFF. The CDR3 DNA follows: TGTGCCAGTAGTCCTTGGCCGAACCATGGGGGCGAGCAGTTCTTC.

The chain recombines TRBV5-1 with TRBJ2-3; TRBD1 is a possible D gene (7 bases). Germline CDR1 SGHRS, CDR2 YFSETQ. V lost 0 bases and J 2 bases, leaving 16 bases between the germline ends. This CDR3 is built from 17 residues. The CDR3 reads CASSLGRGTALTDTQYF. DNA of the CDR3: TGCGCCAGCAGCTTGGGCCGGGGGACAGCCCTCACAGATACGCAGTATTTT.

V is TRBV4-1 and J is TRBJ1-2, with unresolved D. Deletions cut 2 bases from V and 0 bases from J, with 10 bases between. This CDR3 region has 15 residues. Germline lookup yields CDR1 MGHRA and CDR2 YSYEKL. CDR3 bases: TGCGCCAGCAGCCAATTCGCGGTACCTAACTATGGCTACACCTTC. Residues: CASSQFAVPNYGYTF.

The CDR3 DNA reads as TGTGCCTGGAGTGGGGCAGACAATGAAAAACTGTTTTTT. It yields the protein CAWSGADNEKLFF. The chain employs TRBV30 and TRBJ1-4; D gene uncertain. The CDR3 is made up of 13 amino acids. Trimming removed 1 base at V and 5 bases at J, with 8 bases between. Germline loops: CDR1 GTSNPN, CDR2 SVGIG (reference sequence).

The chain uses TRBV28 and TRBJ1-4; tentatively, D is TRBD1 (5 bases). CDR3 length: 15 amino acids. The germline V and J ends were trimmed by 5 bases and 0 bases, with 10 bases remaining between them. The germline V gene encodes CDR1 MDHEN and CDR2 SYDVKM. The CDR3 is CASSPWGTTNEKLFF. The CDR3 nucleotides read TGTGCCAGCAGTCCCTGGGGCACAACTAATGAAAAACTGTTTTTT.

This clone was seen once. V gene TRBV6-1 combines with J gene TRBJ1-5, with a tentative D call TRBD1 (5 bases). Germline CDR1 reads MNHNS; CDR2 reads SASEGT. This CDR3 comprises 15 residues. Trimming cost V 5 bases and J 2 bases, with 13 bases left between them. CDR3 region: CASSFQGGGNQPQHF. Here the CDR3 DNA reads TGTGCCAGCAGTTTCCAGGGAGGGGGCAATCAGCCCCAGCATTTT.